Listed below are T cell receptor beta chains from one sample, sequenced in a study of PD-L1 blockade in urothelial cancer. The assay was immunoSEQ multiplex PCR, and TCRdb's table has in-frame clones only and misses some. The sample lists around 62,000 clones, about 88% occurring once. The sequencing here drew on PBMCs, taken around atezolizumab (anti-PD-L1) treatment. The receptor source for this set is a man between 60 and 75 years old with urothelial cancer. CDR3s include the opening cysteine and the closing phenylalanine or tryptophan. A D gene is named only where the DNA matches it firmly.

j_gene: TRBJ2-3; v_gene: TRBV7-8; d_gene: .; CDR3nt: TGTGCCAGCAGCTTATTAGCGGCTAGCACAGATACGCAGTATTTT; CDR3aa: CASSLLAASTDTQYF
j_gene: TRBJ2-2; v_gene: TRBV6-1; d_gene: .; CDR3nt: TGTGCCACCCCTTTGAAGAGATTCACCGGGGAGCTGTTTTTT; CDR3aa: CATPLKRFTGELFF
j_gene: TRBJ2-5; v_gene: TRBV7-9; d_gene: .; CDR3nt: TGTGCCAGCAGCTTAGCCTCAGGGTTCCAAGAGACCCAGTACTTC; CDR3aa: CASSLASGFQETQYF
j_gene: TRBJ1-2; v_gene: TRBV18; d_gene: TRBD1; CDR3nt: TGTGCCAGCTCACCACCCCTGGGGATAGGGGGCTTCGGCGGCTACACCTTC; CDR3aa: CASSPPLGIGGFGGYTF
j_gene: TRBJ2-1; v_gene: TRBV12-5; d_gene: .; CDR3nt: TGTGCTAGTGGGGCGGGATCCTATGGACATGAGCAGTTCTTC; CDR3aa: CASGAGSYGHEQFF
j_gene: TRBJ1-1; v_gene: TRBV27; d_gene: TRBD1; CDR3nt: TGTGCCAGCAGTTACTCAGGGGGGTTAAATACTGAAGCTTTCTTT; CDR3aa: CASSYSGGLNTEAFF
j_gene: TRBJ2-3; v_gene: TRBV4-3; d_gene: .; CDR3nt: TGCGCCAGCAGCCAAGGCAGGGAAGATACGCAGTATTTT; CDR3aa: CASSQGREDTQYF
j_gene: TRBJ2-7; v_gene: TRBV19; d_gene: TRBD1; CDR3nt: TGTGCCAGTAGTATAGTTGGGACAGCATACGAGCAGTACTTC; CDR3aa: CASSIVGTAYEQYF
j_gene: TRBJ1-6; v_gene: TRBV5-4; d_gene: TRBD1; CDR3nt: TGTGCCAGCACGGACAGGAGCTCTAATTCACCCCTCCACTTT; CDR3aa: CASTDRSSNSPLHF
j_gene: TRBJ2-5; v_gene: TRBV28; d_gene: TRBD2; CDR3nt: TGTGCCAGCAGTTTTAGCGGGAGTACGGAGGAGACCCAGTACTTC; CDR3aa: CASSFSGSTEETQYF
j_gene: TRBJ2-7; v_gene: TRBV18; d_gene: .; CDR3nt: TGTGCCAGCTCACGTATGGACAGCTTAACCCCCGAGCAGTACTTC; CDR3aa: CASSRMDSLTPEQYF
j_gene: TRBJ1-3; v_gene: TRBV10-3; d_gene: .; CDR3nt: TGTGCCATCAGTGATGGGGGGAACTCTGGAAACACCATATATTTT; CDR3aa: CAISDGGNSGNTIYF
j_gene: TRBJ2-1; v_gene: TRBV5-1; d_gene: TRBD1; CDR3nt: TGCGCCAGCAGCTTGGGGACAGGGCTACACAATGAGCAGTTCTTC; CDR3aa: CASSLGTGLHNEQFF
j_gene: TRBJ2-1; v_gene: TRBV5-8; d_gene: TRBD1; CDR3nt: TGTGCCAGCAGTCTCGGGACAGGGGAATACAATGAGCAGTTCTTC; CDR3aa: CASSLGTGEYNEQFF
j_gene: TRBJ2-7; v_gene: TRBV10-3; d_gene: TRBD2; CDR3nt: TGTGCCATCAGTGAGAGGAGCGGGAGTCTGGGCGAGCAGTACTTC; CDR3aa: CAISERSGSLGEQYF
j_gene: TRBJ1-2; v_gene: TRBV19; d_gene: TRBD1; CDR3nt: TGTGCCAGTAGTATCGGACAGGTCTATGGCTACACCTTC; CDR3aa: CASSIGQVYGYTF
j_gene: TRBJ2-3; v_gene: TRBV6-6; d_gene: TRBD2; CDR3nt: TGTGCCAGCAGTCGGGACTACCTAATAGGAACAGATACGCAGTATTTT; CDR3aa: CASSRDYLIGTDTQYF